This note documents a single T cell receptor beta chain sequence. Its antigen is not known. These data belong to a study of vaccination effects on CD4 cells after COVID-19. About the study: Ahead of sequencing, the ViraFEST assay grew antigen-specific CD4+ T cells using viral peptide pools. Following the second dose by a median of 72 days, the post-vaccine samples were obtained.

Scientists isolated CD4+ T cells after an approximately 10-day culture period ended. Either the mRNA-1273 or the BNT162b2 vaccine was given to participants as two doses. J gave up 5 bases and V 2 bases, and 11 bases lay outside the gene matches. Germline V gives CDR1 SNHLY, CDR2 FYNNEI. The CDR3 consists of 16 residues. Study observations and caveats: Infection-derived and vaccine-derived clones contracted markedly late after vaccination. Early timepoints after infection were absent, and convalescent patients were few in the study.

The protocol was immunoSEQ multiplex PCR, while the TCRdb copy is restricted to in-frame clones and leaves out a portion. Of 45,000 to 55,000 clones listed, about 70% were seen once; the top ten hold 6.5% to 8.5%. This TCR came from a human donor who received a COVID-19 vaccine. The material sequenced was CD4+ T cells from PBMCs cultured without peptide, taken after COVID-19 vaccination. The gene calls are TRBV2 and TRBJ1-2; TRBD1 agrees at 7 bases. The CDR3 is CASSEMGGGGLYGYTF. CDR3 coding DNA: TGTGCCAGCAGTGAAATGGGGGGAGGGGGCTTGTATGGCTACACCTTC. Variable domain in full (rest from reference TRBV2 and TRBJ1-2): EPEVTQTPSHQVTQMGQEVILRCVPISNHLYFYWYRQILGQKVEFLVSFYNNEISEKSEIFDDQFSVERPDGSNFTLKIRSTKLEDSAMYFCASSEMGGGGLYGYTFGSGTRLTVV.